This paragraph reports one T cell receptor (beta chain). Sequencing was performed with immunoSEQ multiplex PCR; in TCRdb, only in-frame clones are kept and a portion is missing. The table records 300,000 or so clones, about 88% of them present only once. The data were taken from a study of blood T cell repertoires in COVID-19. CDR1 and CDR2 from the germline V gene are LNHDA and SQIVND (reference sequence). V was pared by 4 bases and J by 1 base, with 10 bases between. The length of the CDR3 is 14 residues. The sample taken for sequencing was PBMCs or T cells enriched from blood (not recorded which). The chain recombines TRBV19 with TRBJ1-1; D unresolved. This TCR was sampled from a woman aged 25-40 years who had recovered from COVID-19. CDR3 nucleotide sequence: TGTGCCAGTAGTAATGGACTGAAGAACACTGAAGCTTTCTTT. This codes for CASSNGLKNTEAFF.